This is a list of T cell receptor beta chains from one sample in a study of T cell repertoires in cytomegalovirus infection. Using its own MiXCR run on the reads, TCRdb lists one record per CDR3 protein. The sample includes some 150,000 distinct CDR3 sequences, more than 25% seen only once; the top ten take roughly 47%. Their antigens are not known. The sample in question was CD8+ T cells from cultured PBMCs, obtained from culture after CMV antigen stimulation. These receptors were taken from a human donor in good health (CMV status not recorded). Some clones in this sample may be carry-over from other donors' samples. Each CDR3 is given with its conserved first and last residue. D genes are given only for firm matches. A clone size is listed for some rows: how often the clone was seen (once, few, many), or a class if it is expanded.

v_call	clone_size	j_call	d_call	cdr3_nt	cdr3_aa
TRBV7-9	.	TRBJ2-1	.	TGTGCCAGCAGCTTAGTAACCATGTCGGGGGATGAGCAGTTCTTC	CASSLVTMSGDEQFF
TRBV19	few	TRBJ2-1	TRBD2	TGTGCCAGTCGACTAGCGCCTGTGGGTGAGCAGTTCTTC	CASRLAPVGEQFF
TRBV15	.	TRBJ1-1	.	TGTGCCACCACCAACGGAAAGGGGAACACTGAAGCTTTCTTT	CATTNGKGNTEAFF
TRBV12-5	.	TRBJ2-5	.	TGTGCTAGTGGTTTCGGGGGTCCAACCGAGACCCAGTACTTC	CASGFGGPTETQYF
TRBV5-1	.	TRBJ2-5	TRBD1	TGCGCCAGCAGCTCCTGGACAGGGACTCAAGAGACCCAGTACTTC	CASSSWTGTQETQYF
TRBV4-1	.	TRBJ1-1	.	TGCGCCAGCAGCCAACCACCGATGAACACTGAAGCTTTCTTT	CASSQPPMNTEAFF
TRBV2	.	TRBJ2-5	.	TGTGCCAGCAATCGGGACTCCCCGGGGGAGACCCAGTACTTC	CASNRDSPGETQYF
TRBV27	many	TRBJ1-2	.	TGTGCCAGCAGTTCAATCTTTACAGGATCCCACCACTATGGCTACACCTTC	CASSSIFTGSHHYGYTF
TRBV6-5	.	TRBJ2-7	.	TGTGCCAGCACCTCCTTTACAGGGATCGCCGGGGCCGAGCAGTACTTC	CASTSFTGIAGAEQYF
TRBV7-6	once	TRBJ2-2	.	TGTGCCAGCAGCTATTCCACCGGGGAGCTGTTTTTT	CASSYSTGELFF
TRBV20-1	.	TRBJ1-3	.	TGCAGTGCCTCTGTGGAAACTGGAAACACCATATATTTT	CSASVETGNTIYF
TRBV2	.	TRBJ2-7	TRBD1	TGTGCCAGCAGGTCGGACAGGGGCGACTACGAGCAGTACTTC	CASRSDRGDYEQYF
TRBV19	.	TRBJ1-1	.	TGTGCCAGTAGTATAGCCCCCGGGGAGGGCACTGAAGCTTTCTTT	CASSIAPGEGTEAFF
TRBV19	few	TRBJ2-7	TRBD2	TGTGCCAGTAGTATTCTAGCGGGGGCCTACGAGCAGTACTTC	CASSILAGAYEQYF
TRBV12-3/TRBV12-4	.	TRBJ2-1	.	TGTGCCAGCAGTTTAGGGGGCCCTTACAATGAGCAGTTCTTC	CASSLGGPYNEQFF
TRBV5-6	.	TRBJ1-1	.	TGTGCCAGCAGCCTCCGAGAGGGGACTGAAGCTTTCTTT	CASSLREGTEAFF
TRBV20-1	few	TRBJ2-5	.	TGCAGTGCTAGTAGGCTAGCTTTCGAGACCCAGTACTTC	CSASRLAFETQYF
TRBV7-2	many	TRBJ1-2	.	TGTGCCAGCAGCTTAGGGACGCCGTTCAGCCTGACTAACTATGGCTACACCTTC	CASSLGTPFSLTNYGYTF
TRBV29-1	.	TRBJ2-7	.	TGCAGCGTTGAGGACAACGCCTACGAGCAGTACTTC	CSVEDNAYEQYF
TRBV2	.	TRBJ1-4	.	TGTGCCAGTAAACCCGGACGGGCAAATGAAAAACTGTTTTTT	CASKPGRANEKLFF
TRBV20-1	.	TRBJ2-3	.	TGCAGTGCTATTCCTTCCGGGGACACAGATACGCAGTATTTT	CSAIPSGDTDTQYF
TRBV7-8	many	TRBJ2-7	.	TGTGCCAGCAGCTTAGTTCGGGGCTCCTACGAGCAGTACTTC	CASSLVRGSYEQYF
TRBV20-1	few	TRBJ1-4	.	TGCAGTGCTAGAGTCCGTCTTCGGGAAAAACTGTTTTTT	CSARVRLREKLFF
TRBV6-5	few	TRBJ2-1	.	TGTGCCAGCAGCCCTGACTACTCCACAGGGTTGAGCTCCTACAATGAGCAGTTCTTC	CASSPDYSTGLSSYNEQFF
TRBV4-1	few	TRBJ2-7	TRBD1	TGCGCCAGCAGACAATCCGGGACAGGGGTTGGGGAGCAGTACTTC	CASRQSGTGVGEQYF